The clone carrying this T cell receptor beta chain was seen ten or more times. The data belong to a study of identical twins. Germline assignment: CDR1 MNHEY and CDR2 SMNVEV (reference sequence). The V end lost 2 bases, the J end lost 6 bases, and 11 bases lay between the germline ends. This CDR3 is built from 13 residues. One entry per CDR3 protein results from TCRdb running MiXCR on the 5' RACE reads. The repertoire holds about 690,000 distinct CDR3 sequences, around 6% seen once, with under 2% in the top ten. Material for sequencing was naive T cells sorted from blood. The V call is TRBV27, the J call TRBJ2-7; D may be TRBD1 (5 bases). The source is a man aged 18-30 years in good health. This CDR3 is CASSLQGMSEQYF. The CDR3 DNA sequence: TGTGCCAGCAGTTTACAGGGTATGAGCGAGCAGTACTTC.